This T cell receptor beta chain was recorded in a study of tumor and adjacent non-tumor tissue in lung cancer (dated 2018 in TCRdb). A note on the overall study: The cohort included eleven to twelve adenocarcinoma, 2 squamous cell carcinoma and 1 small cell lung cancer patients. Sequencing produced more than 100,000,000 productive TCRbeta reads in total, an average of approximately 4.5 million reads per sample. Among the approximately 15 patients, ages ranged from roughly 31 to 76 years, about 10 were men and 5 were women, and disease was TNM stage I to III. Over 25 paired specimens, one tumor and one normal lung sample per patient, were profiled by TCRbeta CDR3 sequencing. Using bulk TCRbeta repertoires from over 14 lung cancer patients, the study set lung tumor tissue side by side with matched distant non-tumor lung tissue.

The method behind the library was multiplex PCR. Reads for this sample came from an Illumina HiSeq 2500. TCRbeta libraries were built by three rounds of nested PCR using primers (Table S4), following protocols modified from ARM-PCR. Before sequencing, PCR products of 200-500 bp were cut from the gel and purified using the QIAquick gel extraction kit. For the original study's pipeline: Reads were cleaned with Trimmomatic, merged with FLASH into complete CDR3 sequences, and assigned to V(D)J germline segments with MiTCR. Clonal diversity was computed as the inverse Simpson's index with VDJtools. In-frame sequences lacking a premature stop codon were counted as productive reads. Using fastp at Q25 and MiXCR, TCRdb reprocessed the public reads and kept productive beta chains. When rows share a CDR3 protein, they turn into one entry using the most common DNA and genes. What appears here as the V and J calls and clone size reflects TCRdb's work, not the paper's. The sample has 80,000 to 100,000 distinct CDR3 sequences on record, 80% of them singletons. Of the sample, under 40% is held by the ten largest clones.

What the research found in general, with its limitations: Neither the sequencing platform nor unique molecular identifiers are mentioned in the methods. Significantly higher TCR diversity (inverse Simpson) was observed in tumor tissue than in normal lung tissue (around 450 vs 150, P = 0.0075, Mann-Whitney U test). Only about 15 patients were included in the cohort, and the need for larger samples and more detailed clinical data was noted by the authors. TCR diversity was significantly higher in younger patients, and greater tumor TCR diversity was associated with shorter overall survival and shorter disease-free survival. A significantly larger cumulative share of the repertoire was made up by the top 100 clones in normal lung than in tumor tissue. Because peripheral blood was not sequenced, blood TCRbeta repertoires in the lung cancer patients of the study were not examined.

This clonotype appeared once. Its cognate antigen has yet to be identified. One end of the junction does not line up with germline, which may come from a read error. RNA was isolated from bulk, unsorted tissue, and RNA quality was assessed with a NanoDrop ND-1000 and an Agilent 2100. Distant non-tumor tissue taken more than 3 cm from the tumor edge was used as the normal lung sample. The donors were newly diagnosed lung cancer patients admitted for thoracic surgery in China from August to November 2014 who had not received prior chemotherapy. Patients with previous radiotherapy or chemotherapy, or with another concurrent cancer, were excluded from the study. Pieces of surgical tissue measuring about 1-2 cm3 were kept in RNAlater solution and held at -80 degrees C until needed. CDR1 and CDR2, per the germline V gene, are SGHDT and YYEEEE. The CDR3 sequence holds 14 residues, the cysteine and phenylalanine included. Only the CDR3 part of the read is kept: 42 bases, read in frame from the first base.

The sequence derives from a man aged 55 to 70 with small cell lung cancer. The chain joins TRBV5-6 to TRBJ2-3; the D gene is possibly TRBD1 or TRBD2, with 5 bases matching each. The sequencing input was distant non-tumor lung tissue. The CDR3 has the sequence CASSLSGTTDTQYF. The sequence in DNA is TGTGCCAGCAGCTTGTCAGGGACCACAGATACGCAGTATTTC.